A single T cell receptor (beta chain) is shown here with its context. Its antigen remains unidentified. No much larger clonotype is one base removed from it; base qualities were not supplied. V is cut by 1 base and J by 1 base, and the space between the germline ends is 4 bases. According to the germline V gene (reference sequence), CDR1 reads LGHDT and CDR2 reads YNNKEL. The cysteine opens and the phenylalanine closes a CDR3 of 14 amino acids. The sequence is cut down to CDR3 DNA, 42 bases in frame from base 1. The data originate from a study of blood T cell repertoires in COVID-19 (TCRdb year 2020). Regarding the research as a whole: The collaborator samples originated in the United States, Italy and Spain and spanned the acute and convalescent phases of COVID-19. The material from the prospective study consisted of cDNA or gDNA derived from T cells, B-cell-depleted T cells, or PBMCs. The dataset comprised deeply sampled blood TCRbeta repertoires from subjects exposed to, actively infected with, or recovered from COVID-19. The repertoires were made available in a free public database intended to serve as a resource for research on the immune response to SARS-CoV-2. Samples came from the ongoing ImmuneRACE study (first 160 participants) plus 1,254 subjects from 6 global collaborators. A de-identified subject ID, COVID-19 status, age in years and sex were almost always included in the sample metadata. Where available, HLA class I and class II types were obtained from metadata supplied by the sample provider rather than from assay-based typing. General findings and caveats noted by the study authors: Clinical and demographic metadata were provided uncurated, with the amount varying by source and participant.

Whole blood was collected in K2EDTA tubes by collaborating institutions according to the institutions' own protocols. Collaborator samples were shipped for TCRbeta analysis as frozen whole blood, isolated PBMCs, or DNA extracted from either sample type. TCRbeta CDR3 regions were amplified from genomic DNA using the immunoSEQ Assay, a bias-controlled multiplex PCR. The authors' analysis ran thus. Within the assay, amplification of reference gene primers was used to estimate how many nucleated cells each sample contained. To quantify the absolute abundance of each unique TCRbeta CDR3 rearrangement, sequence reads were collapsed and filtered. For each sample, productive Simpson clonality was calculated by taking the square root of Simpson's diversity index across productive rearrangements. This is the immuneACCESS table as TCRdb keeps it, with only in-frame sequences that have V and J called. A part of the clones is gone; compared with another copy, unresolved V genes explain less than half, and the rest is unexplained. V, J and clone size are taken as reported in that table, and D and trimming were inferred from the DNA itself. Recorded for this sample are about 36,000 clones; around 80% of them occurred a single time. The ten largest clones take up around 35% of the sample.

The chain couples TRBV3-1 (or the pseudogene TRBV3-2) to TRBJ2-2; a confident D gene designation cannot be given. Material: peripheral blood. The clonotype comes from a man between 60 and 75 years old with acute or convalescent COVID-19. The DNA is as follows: TGTGCCAGCAGCCAAGCAGGGAACACCGGGGAGCTGTTTTTT. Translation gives CASSQAGNTGELFF.